The subject of this entry is one T cell receptor beta chain. Antigen unknown. Data came from immunoSEQ multiplex PCR; TCRdb stores just in-frame clones and leaves some out. This sample has about 680,000 clones, with roughly 90% found just once. This sample was taken from a study of Ad26.COV2.S vaccination and SARS-CoV-2 variants. In the study overall: Once or twice, 56 days apart, Ad26.COV2.S was delivered intramuscularly.

This sample's treatment: around 19 received Ad26.COV2.S at low or high dose, single or two shots; a few received placebo; per-sample allocation not given. Each sample was drawn 63 days after the first injection (of vaccine or placebo). Study-wide findings and caveats: Vaccinees reportedly had broad spike-specific CD8+ and CD4+ T cell responses.

Here the sequenced sample was peripheral blood, taken in a trial of Ad26.COV2.S vaccine versus placebo. This TCR derives from a person between 18 and 60 years old who received the Ad26.COV2.S COVID-19 vaccine or a placebo.

CDR3 bases: TGTGCCAGCAGCACACCCCGGACTAGCAGCACAGATACGCAGTATTTT. Translation gives CASSTPRTSSTDTQYF. The V gene is TRBV7-6, the J gene TRBJ2-3; 8 nucleotides align to TRBD2. CDR1 and CDR2 (germline): SGHVS, FNYEAQ. V was pared by 5 bases and J by 0 bases, with 7 bases of the junction left unmatched. This CDR3 is 16 amino acids long.